The clone carrying this T cell receptor beta chain was detected only a few times. Its specificity is not known. The data were taken from a study of response to subunit inactivated influenza vaccine. The J segment lost 5 bases and the V segment lost 6 bases, leaving 10 bases of the junction unmatched. The CDR3 runs to 14 residues. The germline V gene encodes CDR1 SQVTM and CDR2 ANQGSEA. TCRdb re-derived calls from the RT-PCR reads in MiXCR, one entry per CDR3 protein. The table shows about 520,000 distinct CDR3 sequences, with approximately 7.8% occurring only once. Points from the study as a whole: The authors suggested that few new T cells are recruited per seasonal influenza vaccination.

The source was PBMCs from blood, collected roughly 24 months after vaccination. This clonotype was obtained from a man between 50 and 75 years old who received an inactivated influenza vaccine. The genes are TRBV29-1 and TRBJ2-7; 10 bases are a match to TRBD1. The CDR3 sequence is CSVNSGTGVHEQYF. The CDR3 coding sequence is TGCAGCGTAAATTCCGGGACAGGGGTCCACGAGCAGTACTTC.